This TCR beta chain was obtained from a study of graft-versus-host responses after intestinal transplantation. For the study at large: Tacrolimus and steroids were given for around three years to all recipients after anti-thymocyte globulin induction. Overall study results and limits: With peak circulating GvH clone levels came an association with early post-transplant HvG declines.

The table came from immunoSEQ multiplex PCR; TCRdb's copy has only in-frame clones and leaves some out. The sample includes tens of thousands of clones, 80% to 95% of them seen just once. The CDR3 consists of 15 residues. Trimming at V came to 6 bases and at J to 3 bases, leaving 7 bases not matched to a gene. The germline V gene encodes CDR1 MNHNY and CDR2 SVGAGI (reference sequence). To note about this clone: Its antigen is as yet unknown.

The chain has TRBV6-6 and TRBJ2-1, with 8 nucleotides matching TRBD2. The sample here was unstimulated CD4+ T cells sorted from spleen or lymph node cells, taken before intestinal transplant. The sequence came from a human donor who received an intestinal transplant. CDR3 protein: CASRASGSVYNEQFF. CDR3 nucleotide sequence: TGTGCCAGCAGAGCCAGCGGGAGTGTCTACAATGAGCAGTTCTTC.